This T cell receptor (beta chain) originates from a study of shared clonotypes between healthy human individuals. Study-level background: The study enrolled a couple of women and three men aged 18 to 49.

Nashville, Tennessee was home to all donors, each a Caucasian adult. The CDR3 loop spans 13 amino acids. V lost 2 bases, J lost 4 bases, and 4 bases stayed unmatched. Germline CDR1 GTSNPN, CDR2 SVGIG (reference sequence). Deep was the level used in running the assay. The authors' processing: Junction-only sequences without quality scores came from ImmunoSEQ, so filtering differed. Data came from immunoSEQ multiplex PCR; TCRdb stores just in-frame clones and leaves some out. V, J and clone size derive from that table, while D and trimming were established from the DNA sequence. The data show 450,000 or so clones, with over 60% seen just once and about 11% held by the top ten.

The rearrangement uses TRBV30 and TRBJ1-1; 7 bases map to TRBD1. The sample consisted of PBMCs. This receptor was identified in a woman between 40 and 55 years old in good health. Some clones in this sample may be carry-over from other donors' samples. The CDR3 DNA reads as TGTGCCTGGAGTTCACAGGGGACCACTGAAGCTTTCTTT. Its translation is CAWSSQGTTEAFF.